The 20 T cell receptor beta chains listed next were all sequenced from one sample in a study of T cells in pancreatic ductal adenocarcinoma. No neoadjuvant therapy was given to the selected pancreatic ductal adenocarcinoma patients before their surgery. Data came from immunoSEQ multiplex PCR; TCRdb stores just in-frame clones and leaves some out. Of some 9,400 clones listed, 67% are singletons. Source material: pancreatic tumor tissue. The receptor source for this set is a human donor with pancreatic ductal adenocarcinoma.

The V and J genes are TRBV27 and TRBJ2-1; 8 bases are shared with TRBD2. Germline-derived CDR1 and CDR2 are MNHEY and SMNVEV (reference sequence). The junction had 14 bases not matched to a gene; V was cut back by 3 bases and J by 4 bases. This CDR3 is 18 amino acids long. The DNA of the CDR3 is TGTGCCAGCAGTTTGGATAGCCTCAGACTAGCGAGGTACAATGAGCAGTTCTTC. It translates to CASSLDSLRLARYNEQFF.

The CDR3 nucleotides are TGTGCCAGCAGGGAGACCGGGACAGGGGCTGAAAAACTGTTTTTT. Translating it yields CASRETGTGAEKLFF. J is TRBJ1-4 and V is TRBV6-1; 10 bases agree with TRBD1. Germline V lookup: CDR1 MNHNS, CDR2 SASEGT. There are 15 residues in the CDR3. The trim removed 6 bases at V and 7 bases at J, leaving 8 bases unmatched.

The chain uses TRBV5-5 and TRBJ1-5, with a possible D match to TRBD1 (6 bases). The V gene lost 4 bases and the J gene lost 1 base, with 18 bases spanning the gap. The CDR3 totals 17 residues. From germline, CDR1 is SGHKS and CDR2 YYEKEE (reference sequence). For the CDR3, the DNA is TGTGCCAGCAGCCTCCAGTACAGGGAGGGGAGCAATCAGCCCCAGCATTTT. Translated, it gives CASSLQYREGSNQPQHF.

This chain joins TRBV5-6 and TRBJ2-2, with 8 positions matching TRBD2. Germline-derived CDR1 and CDR2 are SGHDT and YYEEEE. The junction had 10 bases not matched to a gene; V was cut back by 4 bases and J by 2 bases. This CDR3 is 17 amino acids long. The DNA of the CDR3 is TGTGCCAGCAGCCGCCCCGTAGCGGGGAGAAACACCGGGGAGCTGTTTTTT. Translating it yields CASSRPVAGRNTGELFF.

V and J are TRBV5-1 and TRBJ2-1, with D possibly matching TRBD2 (7 bases). V was shortened by 0 bases and J by 5 bases, with 15 bases between the two germline ends. Per germline, CDR1 SGHRS and CDR2 YFSETQ. The length of the CDR3 is 16 residues. In DNA, the CDR3 is TGCGCCAGCAGCTTGGGGCCGGGCGGGGGCCACAATGAGCAGTTCTTC. Its translation is CASSLGPGGGHNEQFF. The variable domain in full, with the rest retrieved from reference TRBV5-1 and TRBJ2-1, is KAGVTQTPRYLIKTRGQQVTLSCSPISGHRSVSWYQQTPGQGLQFLFEYFSETQRNKGNFPGRFSGRQFSNSRSEMNVSTLELGDSALYLCASSLGPGGGHNEQFFGPGTRLTVL.

J is TRBJ2-7 and V is TRBV5-6, with TRBD1 identical over 9 bases. The CDR3 consists of 16 residues. CDR1 is SGHDT, CDR2 YYEEEE, per germline. V lost 3 bases, J lost 4 bases, and 11 bases stayed unmatched. The CDR3 nucleotides are TGTGCCAGCAGCTACGAACCGGGACAGGGTCTATACGAGCAGTACTTC. It is translated as CASSYEPGQGLYEQYF.

With respect to this clone: The junction does not match germline at one end; this may be a read error. The V and J genes are TRBV10-3 and TRBJ1-2; no clear D. The CDR3 extends over 14 amino acids. Germline CDR1 reads ENHRY; CDR2 reads SYGVKD. CDR3 in DNA: TGTGCCAGCAGTTTAAGGCCGCGGGACTATGGCTACACCTTC. It is translated as CASSLRPRDYGYTF.

This chain uses TRBV2 with TRBJ1-4; TRBD1 matches 7 bases. The V gene end was trimmed by 5 bases and the J gene end by 2 bases; junction bases not matched to a gene: 2. The CDR3 consists of 14 residues. Germline lookup yields CDR1 SNHLY and CDR2 FYNNEI. In DNA form, the CDR3 reads TGTGCCAGCAGTTTACAGGGGACTAATGAAAAACTGTTTTTT. Its protein product is CASSLQGTNEKLFF.

This clone is large by share. V and J are TRBV2 and TRBJ1-2, with D possibly TRBD1 on 6 matching bases. V was trimmed by 6 bases and J by 2 bases, leaving 13 bases between them. This CDR3 contains 14 residues. Germline loops: CDR1 SNHLY, CDR2 FYNNEI. In DNA, the CDR3 is TGTGCCAGCAGGGAACACAGGGACAACTATGGCTACACCTTC. It is translated as CASREHRDNYGYTF.

This clone was detected a few times. The gene calls are TRBV6-1 and TRBJ2-1; 7 bases line up with TRBD1. There are 13 residues in the CDR3. The V gene end was trimmed by 4 bases and the J gene end by 7 bases; junction bases not matched to a gene: 4. CDR1 and CDR2 (germline): MNHNS, SASEGT. The chain's CDR3 is CASSATGVNEQFF. The CDR3 DNA follows: TGTGCCAGCAGTGCCACAGGGGTGAATGAGCAGTTCTTC.

The chain recombines TRBV5-1 with TRBJ2-7; the match to TRBD2 covers 8 bases. V gave up 0 bases and J gave up 3 bases; unmatched junction bases: 14. The CDR3 runs 18 residues. CDR1 is SGHRS, CDR2 YFSETQ, per germline. CDR3 bases: TGCGCCAGCAGCTTGGGGGGGGGTTGGGCGGGAGGAGTCTACGAGCAGTACTTC. It yields the protein CASSLGGGWAGGVYEQYF.

The J gene is TRBJ2-7, the V gene TRBV11-2; TRBD2 matches at 11 bases. The CDR3 covers 15 residues. Trimming took 5 bases from V and 0 from J; bases not matched to a gene: 3. Germline values: CDR1 SGHAT, CDR2 FQNNGV. CDR3 residues: CASSKTSGGSYEQYF. DNA for the CDR3: TGTGCCAGCAGCAAAACTAGCGGGGGCTCCTACGAGCAGTACTTC.

Within the sample, this clone is medium-sized. This chain connects TRBV10-3 to TRBJ2-7; weak D call: TRBD2 (5 bases). The V end lost 3 bases, the J end lost 5 bases, and 5 bases lay between the germline ends. The germline V gene has CDR1 ENHRY and CDR2 SYGVKD. This CDR3 is 11 amino acids long. CDR3 DNA: TGTGCCATCAGTGAACTAGACGAGCAGTACTTC. This translates into CAISELDEQYF.

V is TRBV27 and J is TRBJ2-2, with 9 bases lining up with TRBD1. CDR1 is MNHEY, CDR2 SMNVEV, per germline (reference sequence). The CDR3 sequence is 15 residues long. Trimming removed 6 bases from V and 5 bases from J; junction bases left unmatched: 7. This chain's CDR3 is CASRAGTGRTGELFF. In DNA form, the CDR3 reads TGTGCCAGCAGAGCCGGGACAGGGAGAACCGGGGAGCTGTTTTTT.

To note about this clone: The sample contains more than one DNA sequence encoding this CDR3. CDR3 DNA: TGCAGTGGCGGGACCCACAATGAGCAGTTCTTC. It translates to CSGGTHNEQFF. This chain connects TRBV20-1 to TRBJ2-1, with D possibly TRBD2 on 6 matching bases. The CDR3 has 11 amino acids. V dropped 7 bases and J dropped 5 bases, with 9 bases sitting between them. Germline CDR1 DFQATT, CDR2 SNEGSKA (reference sequence).

For this clone: Given a far larger clone just one base away, this is likely a sequencing read error. The rearrangement uses TRBV5-1 and TRBJ1-3, with a possible D match to TRBD1 (6 bases). Looked up from germline, CDR1 is SGHRS and CDR2 is YFSETQ. Trimming pared 3 bases from V and 1 base from J, leaving 14 bases between. The CDR3 has 16 residues. This CDR3 reads CASSWGQGQSGNTIYF. The CDR3 region has the DNA TGCGCCAGCAGCTGGGGGCAGGGCCAGTCTGGAAACACCATATATTTT. Full variable domain (outside the CDR3, taken from reference TRBV5-1 and TRBJ1-3): KAGVTQTPRYLIKTRGQQVTLSCSPISGHRSVSWYQQTPGQGLQFLFEYFSETQRNKGNFPGRFSGRQFSNSRSEMNVSTLELGDSALYLCASSWGQGQSGNTIYFGEGSWLTVV.

V and J are TRBV6-5 and TRBJ1-2, with D possibly being TRBD1 (6 bases). Germline CDR1 reads MNHEY; CDR2 reads SVGAGI. V was cut by 11 bases and J by 8 bases, with 12 bases left in between. CDR3 length: 10 amino acids. This CDR3 is CAPRGGGYTF. Written as DNA, the CDR3 is TGTGCCCCCAGGGGAGGGGGCTACACCTTC.

J is TRBJ2-1 and V is TRBV6-1; D gene unclear. V was trimmed by 8 bases and J by 8 bases, leaving 10 bases between them. Germline CDR1 MNHNS, CDR2 SASEGT. This CDR3 has 11 residues. CDR3 in amino acids: CASYLGHEQFF. The CDR3 nucleotides are TGTGCCAGCTACTTGGGCCATGAGCAGTTCTTC.

The chain uses TRBV15 and TRBJ2-3; D is undetermined. The V gene lost 3 bases and the J gene lost 2 bases, with 6 bases spanning the gap. From germline, CDR1 is LNHNV and CDR2 YYDKDF (reference sequence). The CDR3 has 13 amino acids. The CDR3 bases are TGTGCCACCAGCAGGAAGCACACAGATACGCAGTATTTT. Translating it yields CATSRKHTDTQYF. Looking up the rest from reference TRBV15 and TRBJ2-3 gives the full variable domain: DAMVIQNPRYQVTQFGKPVTLSCSQTLNHNVMYWYQQKSSQAPKLLFHYYDKDFNNEADTPDNFQSRRPNTSFCFLDIRSPGLGDTAMYLCATSRKHTDTQYFGPGTRLTVL.

This clone was counted between two and nine times. The rearrangement links TRBV15 to TRBJ2-1; perhaps TRBD2 as D (6 bases). Trimming stripped 2 bases from V and 2 bases from J, with 10 bases between. This CDR3 spans 15 amino acids. The germline CDR1 and CDR2 sequences are LNHNV and YYDKDF (reference sequence). The CDR3: CATSRSGTAYNEQFF. In nucleotides, the CDR3 is TGTGCCACCAGCAGATCCGGGACTGCCTACAATGAGCAGTTCTTC.